This is a list of T cell receptor beta chains from one sample in a study of regulatory T cells in long-lasting Graves disease. Each CDR3 protein gets one entry after TCRdb re-called the multiplex PCR reads with MiXCR. The table records a few hundred thousand distinct CDR3 sequences, around 18% of them present only once. A further study also used this sample, focusing on T cells in Graves' hyperthyroidism and ophthalmopathy.

Specimen: peripheral blood mononuclear cells (PBMCs), collected at new diagnosis, from a patient treated with antithyroid drugs. The origin of the receptors is a woman aged 25-40 years with Graves disease. The CDR3 runs from the conserved cysteine through the conserved F or W. A D gene is named only where the DNA matches it firmly.

j_call | v_call | d_call | cdr3_aa
TRBJ2-7 | TRBV19 | TRBD2 | CASSSYSTWGGYEQYF
TRBJ1-2 | TRBV6-1 | . | CASSEEGGSGYTF
TRBJ1-1 | TRBV9 | TRBD1 | CASSVGTGGGTEAFF
TRBJ2-7 | TRBV2 | . | CASSEGGTPYEQYF
TRBJ1-6 | TRBV7-8 | . | CASSPTGSNSPLHF
TRBJ2-5 | TRBV11-3 | TRBD2 | CASSLQTSGGQETQYF
TRBJ1-1 | TRBV7-8 | TRBD1 | CASSRRGPRDRNTEAFF
TRBJ1-2 | TRBV20-1 | TRBD1 | CSATGQLNNYGYTF
TRBJ2-1 | TRBV2 | . | CASNKLTGPPHNEQFF
TRBJ2-1 | TRBV6-2/TRBV6-3 | TRBD2 | CASSVTSGLYNEQFF
TRBJ2-7 | TRBV9 | . | CASSVAQYSYEQYF
TRBJ1-5 | TRBV6-2/TRBV6-3 | TRBD1 | CASSEARTGVALISQPQHF
TRBJ2-1 | TRBV9 | TRBD2 | CASSESGGYNEQFF
TRBJ2-2 | TRBV10-3 | . | CAITPGDTGELFF
TRBJ1-4 | TRBV3-1 | . | CASSHGGATNEKLFF
TRBJ2-1 | TRBV7-2 | . | CASSLEYGGRNEQFF
TRBJ2-5 | TRBV20-1 | . | CSVRDIGGAQETQYF
TRBJ2-7 | TRBV7-2 | TRBD1 | CASSPRPGTDTYEQYF
TRBJ1-1 | TRBV3-1 | . | CASSRDTEAFF
TRBJ1-1 | TRBV12-3/TRBV12-4 | TRBD1 | CASSLGGTGGIAEAFF
TRBJ1-1 | TRBV7-2 | . | CASSATGTRAFF
TRBJ2-7 | TRBV20-1 | . | CSARKGRGEQYF
TRBJ1-2 | TRBV6-1 | . | CASSHPRRTGNYGYTF
TRBJ2-3 | TRBV7-2 | TRBD2 | CASSLKGSGGGGSTDTQYF
TRBJ1-5 | TRBV11-1 | TRBD1 | CASSTRDRGLGGNQPQHF
TRBJ2-3 | TRBV7-3 | TRBD2 | CASSPGLAGTPRTDTQYF
TRBJ2-1 | TRBV20-1 | TRBD1 | CSAEDRGNEQFF
TRBJ1-1 | TRBV7-8 | TRBD1 | CASSLWDRDTEAFF